The rows below give T cell receptor beta chains drawn from one sample of a study of a mutant IDH1 vaccine in newly diagnosed glioma. Clones were read by immunoSEQ multiplex PCR, and TCRdb kept only the in-frame ones, dropping some. In the table there are 75,000 to 80,000 clones, 85% of which are singletons. No cognate antigen is known for these TCRs. Sequencing used PBMCs, obtained from a glioma patient whose treatment included an IDH1 peptide vaccine. All receptors come from a woman aged 50 to 60 with glioma. CDR3s include the opening cysteine and the closing phenylalanine or tryptophan. D genes are given only for firm matches. A clone size is listed for some rows: how often the clone was seen (once, few, many), or a class if it is expanded.

d_gene	j_gene	v_gene	abundance	CDR3nt	CDR3aa
.	TRBJ2-6	TRBV11-2	.	TGTGCCAGCAGCTCAGCCCCCTCTGGGGCCAACGTCCTGACTTTC	CASSSAPSGANVLTF
.	TRBJ1-1	TRBV30	.	TGTGCCTGGAGTCCCACCGGGACTCAAAGTAGAGCTTTCTTT	CAWSPTGTQSRAFF
TRBD1	TRBJ2-1	TRBV7-6	.	TGTGCCAGCAGCTTAGCGGGGACAGGCGCCTACAATGAGCAGTTCTTC	CASSLAGTGAYNEQFF
.	TRBJ2-7	TRBV7-9	.	TGTGCCAGCAGCTTAAAGGGCAGGGGCAACGAGCAGTACTTC	CASSLKGRGNEQYF
.	TRBJ2-3	TRBV4-1	.	TGCGCCAGCAGACAAATCGGTCGCTTTTCAGATACGCAGTATTTT	CASRQIGRFSDTQYF
TRBD1	TRBJ2-7	TRBV29-1	.	TGCAGCGTCCGAACAGGGGGCTACGAGCAGTACTTC	CSVRTGGYEQYF
.	TRBJ1-6	TRBV10-3	.	TGTGCCATCAGTGAGACGAGCTCCTATAATTCACCCCTCCACTTT	CAISETSSYNSPLHF
.	TRBJ1-5	TRBV27	.	TGTGCCAGCAGTTTAGCTGGGTCACCGGAGCCCCAGCATTTT	CASSLAGSPEPQHF
.	TRBJ1-2	TRBV28	.	TGTGCCAGCTCTTGGGGGGGGATCTATGGCTACACCTTC	CASSWGGIYGYTF
.	TRBJ2-1	TRBV19	.	TGTGCCAGTAGTTCCCGGGACTCGGCCTACAATGAGCAGTTCTTC	CASSSRDSAYNEQFF
.	TRBJ2-2	TRBV7-3	.	TGTGCCAGCAGCTTAACCTCTCTCAACACCGGGGAGCTGTTTTTT	CASSLTSLNTGELFF
.	TRBJ1-4	TRBV6-6	.	TGTGCCAGCAGTTCTTTGGGGGCAACTAATGAAAAACTGTTTTTT	CASSSLGATNEKLFF
.	TRBJ2-5	TRBV6-6	.	TGTGCCAGCAGTTATGGGGGCCACCTTCAAGAGACCCAGTACTTC	CASSYGGHLQETQYF
TRBD2	TRBJ2-1	TRBV11-2	few	TGTGCCAGCCGCGGGGCTAGCGGGAGGAACTACAGGGGGAATGAGCAGTTCTTC	CASRGASGRNYRGNEQFF
TRBD1	TRBJ2-5	TRBV5-1	.	TGCGCCAGCAGCTTGGTGACAGGGGGCCCAGAGACCCAGTACTTC	CASSLVTGGPETQYF
.	TRBJ2-5	TRBV20-1	.	TGCAGTGCTAGGGAAGAGACCCAGTACTTC	CSAREETQYF
TRBD2	TRBJ2-3	TRBV25-1	.	TGTACCAGCAGTGACTCGCTACGGGGAGCGGGAGGGACAGATACGCAGTATTTT	CTSSDSLRGAGGTDTQYF
.	TRBJ1-2	TRBV28	.	TGTGCCAGCAGTCTCAACACCTATGGCTACACCTTC	CASSLNTYGYTF
TRBD1	TRBJ1-5	TRBV6-1	.	TGTGCCAGCAGTGAAGGTGGCGGGACAGGGTTCTGGCCCCAGCATTTT	CASSEGGGTGFWPQHF
.	TRBJ2-6	TRBV27	.	TGTGCCAGCAGACCTGCAGGGGCTGGGGCCAACGTCCTGACTTTC	CASRPAGAGANVLTF
TRBD1	TRBJ2-5	TRBV29-1	.	TGCAGCGTACGGACAGGACCCCCGGGAGAGACCCAGTACTTC	CSVRTGPPGETQYF
.	TRBJ2-1	TRBV5-4	.	TGTGCCAGCAGCTCTCCGAGCACCAATGAGCAGTTCTTC	CASSSPSTNEQFF
.	TRBJ1-2	TRBV5-1	.	TGCGCCAGCAGCGGGCGAGCAGGGGAAGCTAACTATGGCTACACCTTC	CASSGRAGEANYGYTF
.	TRBJ2-4	TRBV5-4	once	TGTGCCAGCAGCTTGGCCAAGGGGGTGGACATTCAGTACTTC	CASSLAKGVDIQYF
TRBD2	TRBJ2-1	TRBV7-9	.	TGTGCCAGCAGCAAATCCGGGACTAGCGGGAAGAGGCTTTTCAATGAGCAGTTCTTC	CASSKSGTSGKRLFNEQFF
.	TRBJ1-5	TRBV4-2	few	TGTGCCAGCAGCCAAGACAATCAGCCCCAGCATTTT	CASSQDNQPQHF
.	TRBJ1-1	TRBV16	.	TGTGCCAGCAGCCGCCTGACGCTGGCCCTGAACACTGAAGCTTTCTTT	CASSRLTLALNTEAFF
.	TRBJ1-3	TRBV2	.	TGTGCCAGCAGGGTGGACAGTCTAGGAAACACCATATATTTT	CASRVDSLGNTIYF
.	TRBJ2-7	TRBV5-1	.	TGCGCCAGCAGCCCCGCCTCCGGGGCCTACGAGCAGTACTTC	CASSPASGAYEQYF
TRBD2	TRBJ2-7	TRBV4-1	.	TGCGCCAGCAGCCAAATTAGCGGGAGGGCCGCCTACGAGCAGTACTTC	CASSQISGRAAYEQYF
.	TRBJ2-7	TRBV29-1	.	TGCAGCGTTGGGGGGCAGGGGCGACTCGGGGACGAGCAGTACTTC	CSVGGQGRLGDEQYF
.	TRBJ2-3	TRBV9	.	TGTGCCAGCAGCCCCCGAGGGGGGTTATCCGATACGCAGTATTTT	CASSPRGGLSDTQYF
TRBD1	TRBJ2-5	TRBV5-1	.	TGCGCCAGCAGCTTTCCGGGACAGCAAGAGACCCAGTACTTC	CASSFPGQQETQYF
TRBD1	TRBJ2-7	TRBV6-5	.	TGTGCCAGCAGGCCACAGGGGACAACCTACGAGCAGTACTTC	CASRPQGTTYEQYF
TRBD1	TRBJ2-7	TRBV28	.	TGTGCCAGCAGTTCCGGGACAGGGGACGGGAGACCCTACGAGCAGTACTTC	CASSSGTGDGRPYEQYF
.	TRBJ2-2	TRBV7-3	.	TGTGCCAGCAGCTGGGGCTTCGACACCGGGGAGCTGTTTTTT	CASSWGFDTGELFF
.	TRBJ1-2	TRBV2	.	TGTGCCAGCATGATGGACCTAGGACATGGCTACACCTTC	CASMMDLGHGYTF
TRBD2	TRBJ2-7	TRBV30	.	TGTGCCTGGAGTCGAGGGGCTCGCGGGAGAAAACACTACGAGCAGTACTTC	CAWSRGARGRKHYEQYF
.	TRBJ2-5	TRBV5-1	.	TGCGCCAGCAGCTTGGCCGTGGCAAGTCAAGAGACCCAGTACTTC	CASSLAVASQETQYF
TRBD2	TRBJ2-2	TRBV28	.	TGTGCCAGCAGCCATATGGCGGGAGAACCCGGGGAGCTGTTTTTT	CASSHMAGEPGELFF
TRBD1	TRBJ1-1	TRBV19	.	TGTGCCAGTAGTCCCCTGGGACAGGGGAACACTGAAGCTTTCTTT	CASSPLGQGNTEAFF
TRBD1	TRBJ2-1	TRBV2	.	TGTGCCAGCAGTCCCGGGGATAGTAGCAGGGGGAAGTTCTTC	CASSPGDSSRGKFF
TRBD1	TRBJ1-2	TRBV25-1	.	TGTGCCAGCAGTGAATTAGGGACAGGGGAAGACTATGGCTACACCTTC	CASSELGTGEDYGYTF
TRBD2	TRBJ2-1	TRBV30	.	TGTGCCTGGAGGGGGAGGGCCGGGTACAATGAGCAGTTCTTC	CAWRGRAGYNEQFF
.	TRBJ1-1	TRBV15	few	TGTGCCACCAGCACAATAGGGGGAACGGGAACTGAAGCTTTCTTT	CATSTIGGTGTEAFF
TRBD1	TRBJ2-7	TRBV15	.	TGTGCCACCAGCAGAGATCTTGGGACAGGGTCCTACGAGCAGTACTTC	CATSRDLGTGSYEQYF
.	TRBJ1-1	TRBV7-2	few	TGTGCCAGCAGCTTAGTGGGGGGATACACTGAAGCTTTCTTT	CASSLVGGYTEAFF
.	TRBJ1-3	TRBV11-2	.	TGTGCCAGCAGCTCCCTTGGGGGGGCTGGAAACACCATATATTTT	CASSSLGGAGNTIYF
.	TRBJ1-4	TRBV2	.	TGTGCCAGCAGTGGACGGACAGCCGCAACTAATGAAAAACTGTTTTTT	CASSGRTAATNEKLFF
.	TRBJ1-5	TRBV28	.	TGTGCCAGCACCCACAGCTTAGCGTTCGGAGGAGGCAATCAGCCCCAGCATTTT	CASTHSLAFGGGNQPQHF
.	TRBJ2-5	TRBV19	.	TGTGCCAGTAGTATTTGGGGGCCGGGGGAGACCCAGTACTTC	CASSIWGPGETQYF
.	TRBJ2-3	TRBV21-1	.	TGTGCCAGCAGCAATAGGGGGAGTCCCACAGATACGCAGTATTTT	CASSNRGSPTDTQYF
TRBD2	TRBJ2-7	TRBV2	.	TGTGCCAGCAGTGAACCGGAGCGGGGCTCCTACGAGCAGTACTTC	CASSEPERGSYEQYF
.	TRBJ2-6	TRBV2	.	TGTGCCAGCTTGTCCCCGGGGGCTGGGGCCAACGTCCTGACTTTC	CASLSPGAGANVLTF
TRBD1	TRBJ2-7	TRBV28	.	TGTGCCAGCAGTTTGGGGGACAGGGATTACGAGCAGTACTTC	CASSLGDRDYEQYF